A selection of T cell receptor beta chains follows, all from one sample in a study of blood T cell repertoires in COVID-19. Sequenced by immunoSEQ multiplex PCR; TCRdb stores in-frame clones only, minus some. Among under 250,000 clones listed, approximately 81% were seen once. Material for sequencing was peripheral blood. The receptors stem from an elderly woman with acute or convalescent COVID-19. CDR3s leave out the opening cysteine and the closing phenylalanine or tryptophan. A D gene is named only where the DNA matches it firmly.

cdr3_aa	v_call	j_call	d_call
ASSEPGQEKLF	TRBV25-1	TRBJ1-4	-
ASSLGGDTDTQY	TRBV7-8	TRBJ2-3	-
ASSSAPTEETQY	TRBV5-4	TRBJ2-5	-
ASSRGGRQETQY	TRBV19	TRBJ2-5	TRBD2
AWSGGQGGREKLF	TRBV30	TRBJ1-4	TRBD1
ASSSGQGETQY	TRBV7-9	TRBJ2-5	TRBD1
ASSLAGTSGEQY	TRBV7-9	TRBJ2-7	TRBD2
ASSLGGADTQY	TRBV7-9	TRBJ2-3	-
ASSPQGARNSPLH	TRBV7-2	TRBJ1-6	TRBD1
AVKEAGSGYT	TRBV6-5	TRBJ1-2	-
ASDRGRTEAF	TRBV28	TRBJ1-1	TRBD1
ASSLDGLLAGGTDTQY	TRBV5-1	TRBJ2-3	-
ASSYRQGRNQPQH	TRBV6-5	TRBJ1-5	-
SASFTGGLRETQY	TRBV20-1	TRBJ2-5	TRBD2
ASSIPWTGSSGNTIY	TRBV19	TRBJ1-3	TRBD1
ASSTGGETQY	TRBV19	TRBJ2-5	TRBD2
ASSLTGGRNQPQH	TRBV28	TRBJ1-5	TRBD1
ASSSSAGGLSTDTQY	TRBV5-6	TRBJ2-3	TRBD2
AISESAGGYNEQF	TRBV10-3	TRBJ2-1	TRBD2
ASSLGANTEAF	TRBV11-2	TRBJ1-1	-
ASKARGEVWSPQH	TRBV27	TRBJ1-5	TRBD1
ASSYGAGTNEKLF	TRBV6-6	TRBJ1-4	-
ASSYNRVDTEKLF	TRBV6-6	TRBJ1-4	-
ASRSDNSPLH	TRBV19	TRBJ1-6	-
ASSQMGQVGEKLF	TRBV3-1/TRBV3-2	TRBJ1-4	TRBD1
ASSPQYMNTEAF	TRBV2	TRBJ1-1	-
ASSLVGGSGEQF	TRBV5-4	TRBJ2-1	-
ASTTQFGSSPLH	TRBV7-9	TRBJ1-6	-
ASSFSLGGVVY	TRBV7-7	TRBJ2-7	-
ASSLDRYNEQF	TRBV7-7	TRBJ2-1	-